A single T cell receptor (beta chain) is shown here with its context. Data came from immunoSEQ multiplex PCR; TCRdb stores just in-frame clones and leaves some out. The sample has nearly 250,000 clones, around nine tenths seen once. This CDR3 contains 17 residues. The V gene end was trimmed by 0 bases and the J gene end by 0 bases; junction bases not matched to a gene: 5. Germline V gene sequence: CDR1 ENHRY, CDR2 SYGVKD. This sample is part of a study of blood T cell repertoires in COVID-19. Study-level background: Some COVID-19 samples were acute and others convalescent; all came from the United States, Italy and Spain. PBMCs, B-cell-depleted T cells, or T cells provided the cDNA or gDNA that made up the material.

This sequence was found in a woman in her sixties or seventies who had recovered from COVID-19. Sequencing was done on a sample of peripheral blood. The rearrangement joins TRBV10-3 to TRBJ1-5; 7 bases fit TRBD1. The DNA of the CDR3 is TGTGCCATCAGTGAGTCCGCAGGGGGACTTAGCAATCAGCCCCAGCATTTT. It encodes CAISESAGGLSNQPQHF.